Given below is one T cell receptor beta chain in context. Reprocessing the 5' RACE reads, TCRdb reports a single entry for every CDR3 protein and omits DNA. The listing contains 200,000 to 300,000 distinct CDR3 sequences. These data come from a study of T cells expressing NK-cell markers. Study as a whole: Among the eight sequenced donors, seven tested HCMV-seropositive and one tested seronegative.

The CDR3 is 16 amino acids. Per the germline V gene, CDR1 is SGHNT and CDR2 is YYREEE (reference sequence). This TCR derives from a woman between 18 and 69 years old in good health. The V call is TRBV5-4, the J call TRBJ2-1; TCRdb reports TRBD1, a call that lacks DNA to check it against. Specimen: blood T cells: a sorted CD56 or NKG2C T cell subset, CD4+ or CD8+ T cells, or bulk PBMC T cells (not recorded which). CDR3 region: CASSSFGTGKGNEQFF.